The text below deals with one T cell receptor beta chain. The antigen is undetermined. The entry originates in a study of T cell responses to AZD1222 COVID-19 vaccine. TCRdb's table, derived via immunoSEQ multiplex PCR, lists solely in-frame clones and lacks some. The profile shows fewer than 85,000 clones, roughly nine tenths of them singletons. Findings of the study overall: Only 5 or 6 people who got AZD1222 tested seropositive at baseline. There were vaccine-associated CD4 TCRs across spike, dominant at 160-218 and 743-854.

The source material was peripheral blood, sampled 28 days after the second AZD1222 dose. The receptor comes from an adult who received the AZD1222 COVID-19 vaccine.

The CDR3 nucleotides read TGTGCCAGCAGGCACAGGGGAGCAGATACGCAGTATTTT. This encodes CASRHRGADTQYF. The rearrangement uses TRBV3-1 (or the pseudogene TRBV3-2) and TRBJ2-3; 7 bases are a match to TRBD1. Germline V gene data show CDR1 as LGHDT and CDR2 as YNNKEL (reference sequence). V was clipped by 6 bases and J by 4 bases; unmatched bases: 4. This CDR3 is 13 amino acids long.